This T cell receptor beta chain was profiled in a study of T cell clonality in common variable immunodeficiency. Points from the study as a whole: T cell subpopulation sequencing would be needed to explain CVID clonality.

Control and CVID samples contributed equal amounts of genomic DNA. Only in-frame clones appear in the TCRdb table, and some are missing; sequencing was by immunoSEQ multiplex PCR. Observed in the sample are around 40,000 clones, none of them singletons. The length of the CDR3 is 16 residues. Germline V CDR1 and CDR2: SGHVS, FNYEAQ. With 2 bases clipped from V and 4 bases from J, the junction kept 8 bases outside the gene matches. This clone has a count of ten or more. The antigen is not known. The observed sequence ends 3 residues before the CDR3 terminus, with the missing tail filled in from the germline J gene.

The sequence came from a person aged 18 to 70 in good health. Sequences were obtained from peripheral blood mononuclear cells. The chain recombines TRBV7-6 with TRBJ1-2; 9 nucleotides line up with TRBD1. Partial CDR3 DNA: TGTGCCAGCAGCTTAAGTACAGGGGGCCCCAGCTATGGC. Amino acid sequence: CASSLSTGGPSYG. The whole CDR3 sequence reads CASSLSTGGPSYGYTF. The whole variable domain, remainder taken from reference TRBV7-6 and TRBJ1-2, is GAGVSQSPRYKVTKRGQDVALRCDPISGHVSLYWYRQALGQGPEFLTYFNYEAQQDKSGLPNDRFSAERPEGSISTLTIQRTEQRDSAMYRCASSLSTGGPSYGYTFGSGTRLTVV.